Shown below are 24 T cell receptor beta chains from a single sample sequenced in a study of blood T cell repertoires in COVID-19. Sequenced by immunoSEQ multiplex PCR; TCRdb stores in-frame clones only, minus some. The table lists 35,000 to 50,000 clones, 75% to 90% of them singletons, with more than 6.5% in the top ten. Material for sequencing was peripheral blood. These receptor sequences come from a man in his 60s with active COVID-19.

The CDR3 bases are TGTGCCATCACCACCTCTTGGCTAGCGGGAGCCGATACGCAGTATTTT. Translation: CAITTSWLAGADTQYF. V and J are TRBV10-3 and TRBJ2-3; 10 positions match TRBD2. Germline CDR1 and CDR2: ENHRY and SYGVKD. V was clipped by 7 bases and J by 6 bases; unmatched bases: 13. The CDR3 has 16 amino acids.

This clone has just one count. The rearrangement joins TRBV7-2 to TRBJ1-1; D ambiguous. Germline loops: CDR1 SGHTA, CDR2 FQGNSA. This CDR3 is 14 amino acids long. V was trimmed by 0 bases and J by 8 bases, leaving 13 bases between them. CDR3 nucleotides: TGTGCCAGCAGCTTAGCTAGTGGCGGAGTCGAAGCTTTCTTT. Translating gives CASSLASGGVEAFF.

The chain uses TRBV7-2 and TRBJ1-2, with 8 bases lining up with TRBD1. Germline V gives CDR1 SGHTA, CDR2 FQGNSA. The trim removed 1 base at V and 2 bases at J, leaving 3 bases unmatched. The CDR3 is 15 residues long. For the CDR3, the DNA is TGTGCCAGCAGCTTAGTCCGGGACAGGAACTATGGCTACACCTTC. Residues: CASSLVRDRNYGYTF.

V usage is TRBV2 and J usage is TRBJ2-7; 9 bases align to TRBD1. Trimming removed 8 bases from V and 7 bases from J; junction bases left unmatched: 12. Germline V gene data show CDR1 as SNHLY and CDR2 as FYNNEI. CDR3 length: 14 residues. CDR3 DNA sequence: TGTGCCAGCGGAACCGGGACAGGGTCGAAGGAGCAGTACTTC. It is translated as CASGTGTGSKEQYF. Based on the CDR3 plus reference TRBV2 and TRBJ2-7, the full variable domain is EPEVTQTPSHQVTQMGQEVILRCVPISNHLYFYWYRQILGQKVEFLVSFYNNEISEKSEIFDDQFSVERPDGSNFTLKIRSTKLEDSAMYFCASGTGTGSKEQYFGPGTRLTVT.

This clone was counted a single time. J is TRBJ2-7 and V is TRBV9, with a tentative D call TRBD2 (5 bases). Looked up from germline, CDR1 is SGDLS and CDR2 is YYNGEE. The CDR3 length is 14 residues. V lost 4 bases and J 5 bases, leaving 16 bases between the germline ends. The CDR3 loop reads CASSSGLSSNEQYF. The CDR3, as DNA: TGTGCCAGCAGCTCAGGACTCTCCTCGAACGAGCAGTACTTC.

The chain carries TRBV6-1 and TRBJ1-2; TRBD1 matches 9 bases. With V trimmed by 2 bases and J by 8 bases, 6 bases remained unmatched. The CDR3 length is 14 residues. Germline-derived CDR1 and CDR2 are MNHNS and SASEGT. The CDR3 reads CASSELGQGRGYTF. Here the CDR3 DNA reads TGTGCCAGCAGTGAATTGGGACAGGGCAGAGGCTACACCTTC.

J is TRBJ2-5 and V is TRBV24-1; D might be TRBD1 (6 bases). This CDR3 is 13 amino acids long. The V gene's germline CDR1 is KGHDR and CDR2 SFDVKD. Deletions cut 6 bases from V and 3 bases from J, with 10 bases between. CDR3 sequence: CATSLAGEETQYF. DNA of the CDR3: TGTGCCACCAGTCTAGCAGGGGAAGAGACCCAGTACTTC.

The chain carries TRBV2 and TRBJ1-6; 8 nucleotides match TRBD1. Germline values: CDR1 SNHLY, CDR2 FYNNEI. This CDR3 contains 13 residues. Trimming cost V 6 bases and J 13 bases; bases outside gene matches: 8. Here the CDR3 reads CASRGTGQGPLHF. The DNA of the CDR3 is TGTGCCAGCAGGGGGACAGGTCAGGGGCCCCTCCACTTT.

J is TRBJ1-6 and V is TRBV7-3; 9 nucleotides align to TRBD1. CDR3 length: 15 amino acids. Germline V CDR1 and CDR2: SGHTA, FQGTGA. V was clipped by 0 bases and J by 7 bases; unmatched bases: 1. This chain's CDR3 is CASSLTGQGNSPLHF. CDR3 nucleotides: TGTGCCAGCAGCTTAACGGGACAGGGAAATTCACCCCTCCACTTT.

The J gene is TRBJ2-7, the V gene TRBV29-1, with TRBD1 matching 9 bases. Germline V gives CDR1 SQVTM, CDR2 ANQGSEA. V was pared by 6 bases and J by 6 bases, with 9 bases of the junction left unmatched. The CDR3 consists of 13 residues. Here the CDR3 reads CSVRTGQGAEQYF. The CDR3 nucleotides read TGCAGCGTACGAACGGGACAGGGTGCCGAGCAGTACTTC.

This clone was counted only a few times. The chain joins TRBV29-1 to TRBJ2-5, with D perhaps TRBD1 (6 bases). In germline, CDR1 is SQVTM, CDR2 ANQGSEA. This CDR3 region has 12 residues. Trimming stripped 7 bases from V and 0 bases from J, with 9 bases between. The CDR3 bases are TGCAGCGGCCGGGACAACCAAGAGACCCAGTACTTC. Translating gives CSGRDNQETQYF.

A few counts support this clone. The chain is built from TRBV28 and TRBJ2-1, with 7 bases matching TRBD2. CDR1 and CDR2 from the germline V gene are MDHEN and SYDVKM. J was trimmed by 12 bases and V by 2 bases; bases with no gene match: 13. The length of the CDR3 is 15 residues. In nucleotides, the CDR3 is TGTGCCAGCAGTTTACTAACTAGCGAGACAGCGGGGCAGTTCTTC. It specifies CASSLLTSETAGQFF.

The V gene is TRBV28, the J gene TRBJ2-7; 8 nucleotides align to TRBD2. The trim removed 5 bases at V and 5 bases at J, leaving 5 bases unmatched. Germline lookup yields CDR1 MDHEN and CDR2 SYDVKM. CDR3 size: 13 residues. The CDR3 spells CASSAGGRDEQYF. DNA for the CDR3: TGTGCCAGCAGTGCGGGGGGTCGGGACGAGCAGTACTTC.

This clone appeared a few times. The gene calls are TRBV4-2 and TRBJ2-6; D gene ambiguous. Trimming pared 3 bases from V and 0 bases from J, leaving 12 bases between. Germline V gives CDR1 LGHNA, CDR2 YNFKEQ. The CDR3 spans 17 residues. The CDR3 bases are TGTGCCAGCAGCCAGGGCTTACCTATCTCTGGGGCCAACGTCCTGACTTTC. It encodes CASSQGLPISGANVLTF.

This chain joins TRBV15 and TRBJ2-3, with D maybe TRBD2 (5 bases). Germline V gene sequence: CDR1 LNHNV, CDR2 YYDKDF (reference sequence). The CDR3 contains 17 residues. Trimming cost V 0 bases and J 1 base, with 14 bases left between them. CDR3 sequence: CATSRDPGFFGTDTQYF. DNA of the CDR3: TGTGCCACCAGCAGAGATCCGGGGTTTTTCGGCACAGATACGCAGTATTTT. Based on the CDR3 plus reference TRBV15 and TRBJ2-3, the full variable domain is DAMVIQNPRYQVTQFGKPVTLSCSQTLNHNVMYWYQQKSSQAPKLLFHYYDKDFNNEADTPDNFQSRRPNTSFCFLDIRSPGLGDTAMYLCATSRDPGFFGTDTQYFGPGTRLTVL.

The CDR3 nucleotides read TGTGCCAGCAGTCCGGGGAGTTACACCGGGGAGCTGTTTTTT. Translating gives CASSPGSYTGELFF. The V gene is TRBV6-5, the J gene TRBJ2-2, with D maybe TRBD2 (5 bases). The CDR3 consists of 14 residues. Germline V gene lookup returns CDR1 MNHEY and CDR2 SVGAGI. V was pared by 5 bases and J by 3 bases, with 10 bases between.

This chain uses TRBV30 with TRBJ2-6, with 7 nucleotides matching TRBD1. V lost 1 base to trimming and J lost 1 base; unmatched junction nucleotides: 13. The CDR3 is made up of 19 amino acids. Germline lookup yields CDR1 GTSNPN and CDR2 SVGIG (reference sequence). In DNA form, the CDR3 reads TGTGCCTGGAGTGGTTTATTGGGACAGAGAAGGTCTGGGGCCAACGTCCTGACTTTC. Translating gives CAWSGLLGQRRSGANVLTF.

V usage is TRBV9 and J usage is TRBJ2-2, with 11 bases lining up with TRBD2. The CDR3 is 17 amino acids. CDR1 is SGDLS and CDR2 is YYNGEE in the germline V gene. J lost 8 bases, V lost 4 bases, and 13 bases had no gene match. The CDR3 loop reads CASSPTPGLAETGELFF. The CDR3 DNA sequence: TGTGCCAGCAGCCCCACGCCGGGACTAGCGGAGACGGGGGAGCTGTTTTTT.

The chain uses TRBV2 and TRBJ1-5; possibly TRBD1 for D (6 bases). Germline CDR1 SNHLY, CDR2 FYNNEI. Trimming cost V 6 bases and J 3 bases, with 15 bases left between them. The CDR3 extends over 15 amino acids. Here the CDR3 DNA reads TGTGCCAGCAGGGAAACAGGGTTGGTCAATCAGCCCCAGCATTTT. Amino acid sequence: CASRETGLVNQPQHF. Full variable domain (rest looked up from reference TRBV2 and TRBJ1-5): EPEVTQTPSHQVTQMGQEVILRCVPISNHLYFYWYRQILGQKVEFLVSFYNNEISEKSEIFDDQFSVERPDGSNFTLKIRSTKLEDSAMYFCASRETGLVNQPQHFGDGTRLSIL.

This rearrangement joins TRBV19 to TRBJ2-3; D unclear. Per germline, CDR1 LNHDA and CDR2 SQIVND (reference sequence). V lost 7 bases and J 0 bases, leaving 11 bases between the germline ends. The CDR3 loop spans 14 amino acids. CDR3 sequence reads: CASKLDLSTDTQYF. Written as DNA, the CDR3 is TGTGCCAGTAAGTTAGATTTAAGCACAGATACGCAGTATTTT.

Details on this clone: Additional DNA sequences in this sample encode the identical CDR3. The genes are TRBV3-1 (or the pseudogene TRBV3-2) and TRBJ2-1; weak D call: TRBD2 (6 bases). The CDR3 extends over 12 amino acids. Trimming took 1 base from V and 10 from J, leaving 8 bases between them. Germline CDR1 and CDR2: LGHDT and YNNKEL (reference sequence). DNA for the CDR3: TGTGCCAGCAGCCAAGTCAGCGGGGAGCAGTTCTTC. It specifies CASSQVSGEQFF.

This chain joins TRBV18 and TRBJ1-2; 9 bases are shared with TRBD1. There are 15 residues in the CDR3. The V and J ends lost 3 bases and 3 bases, in that order; junction bases with no gene match: 5. Germline V gene sequence: CDR1 KGHSH, CDR2 LQKENI. The CDR3 loop is CASSPQGQGYYGYTF. The CDR3 DNA reads as TGTGCCAGCTCACCCCAGGGACAGGGCTACTATGGCTACACCTTC.

The chain combines TRBV6-6 with TRBJ2-3; the D gene is possibly TRBD2 (6 bases). V lost 7 bases and J 1 base, leaving 15 bases between the germline ends. CDR3 length: 15 amino acids. CDR1 MNHNY and CDR2 SVGAGI come from the germline V gene (reference sequence). The CDR3, as DNA: TGTGCCAGCAACCGGGGCTCTAGCGGCACAGATACGCAGTATTTT. Its translation is CASNRGSSGTDTQYF.

The chain carries TRBV9 and TRBJ2-3, with 11 bases that match TRBD2. Germline assignment: CDR1 SGDLS and CDR2 YYNGEE. The CDR3 length is 18 residues. Trimming cost V 3 bases and J 3 bases; bases outside gene matches: 12. The CDR3 protein is CASSATSGNGMGTDTQYF. CDR3 DNA: TGTGCCAGCAGCGCGACTAGCGGGAATGGGATGGGGACAGATACGCAGTATTTT. The full variable domain, completed using reference TRBV9 and TRBJ2-3, is DSGVTQTPKHLITATGQRVTLRCSPRSGDLSVYWYQQSLDQGLQFLIQYYNGEERAKGNILERFSAQQFPDLHSELNLSSLELGDSALYFCASSATSGNGMGTDTQYFGPGTRLTVL.